This TCR beta chain was sequenced for a study of blood T cells in healthy people across ages. Study-level points and caveats: Estimates of total diversity, which came from one million sequenced T cells, were considered to be underestimates. Fewer expanded clones and more diversity marked long-lived versus aged donors.

Primers used in a second PCR of about 6 to 11 cycles were a sample-barcoded 5' primer and a J-beta primer mix. Every molecule of cDNA carried a tag from a template-switch adaptor with 12 random nucleotides. All samples gave at least 2.5 million CDR3-containing paired-end reads. TCRdb reprocessed the 5' RACE reads via MiXCR and lists one record per CDR3 protein. The table shows about 680,000 distinct CDR3 sequences, with about 52% occurring only once. In this sample, this clonotype turned up a few times. Its antigen is currently unknown. The V and J ends lost 5 bases and 5 bases, in that order; junction bases with no gene match: 10. CDR1 and CDR2 from the germline V gene are SGHTA and FQGNSA. The CDR3 loop spans 16 amino acids.

The specimen was blood. The sequence was collected from a woman aged 55-69 years in good health. J is TRBJ2-1 and V is TRBV7-2; 9 bases agree with TRBD1. The CDR3 region has the DNA TGTGCCAGCAGCCAAAGGACAGGGGCGATCCACAATGAGCAGTTCTTC. Translating it yields CASSQRTGAIHNEQFF. The full variable domain, rest sourced from reference TRBV7-2 and TRBJ2-1, is GAGVSQSPSNKVTEKGKDVELRCDPISGHTALYWYRQSLGQGLEFLIYFQGNSAPDKSGLPSDRFSAERTGGSVSTLTIQRTQQEDSAVYLCASSQRTGAIHNEQFFGPGTRLTVL.